Shown below are 9 T cell receptor beta chains from a single sample sequenced in a study of cytomegalovirus exposure and HLA in healthy donors. The study ran its PCR with 60 Vbeta and 13 Jbeta primers. The repertoire was sequenced with immunoSEQ multiplex PCR; TCRdb's copy has only in-frame clones and lacks some. Recorded for this sample: about 33,000 clones. Source material: PBMCs. These receptor sequences come from a middle-aged man in good health and CMV-seronegative.

This chain links TRBV11-3 with TRBJ2-7; 8 positions agree with TRBD2. This CDR3 spans 18 amino acids. The V and J ends lost 3 bases and 0 bases, in that order; junction bases with no gene match: 13. CDR1 is SGHNT, CDR2 YENEEA, per germline. As DNA, the CDR3 is TGTGCCAGCAGCTTTATAGCGGGATCTACCCGAAGCTCCTACGAGCAGTACTTC. As protein: CASSFIAGSTRSSYEQYF.

The CDR3 sequence: CAWSEAAGYEQYF. CDR3 bases: TGTGCCTGGAGTGAGGCGGCGGGCTACGAGCAGTACTTC. The chain joins TRBV30 to TRBJ2-7; D possibly corresponds to TRBD2 (5 bases). V gave up 1 base and J gave up 3 bases, with 10 bases separating them. This CDR3 region has 13 residues. The germline V gene has CDR1 GTSNPN and CDR2 SVGIG (reference sequence).

The chain links TRBV19 to TRBJ2-5; 7 positions agree with TRBD2. Trimming at V came to 10 bases and at J to 2 bases, leaving 7 bases not matched to a gene. This CDR3 is 13 amino acids long. Germline V lookup: CDR1 LNHDA, CDR2 SQIVND (reference sequence). The CDR3: CATSGGGQETQYF. The CDR3 nucleotides read TGTGCCACCTCTGGGGGGGGGCAAGAGACCCAGTACTTC.

The gene calls are TRBV29-1 and TRBJ1-1; 8 bases agree with TRBD1. J lost 11 bases, V lost 8 bases, and 10 bases had no gene match. The CDR3 contains 11 residues. Germline V CDR1 and CDR2: SQVTM, ANQGSEA. The CDR3 spells CSPSGQGTAFF. The CDR3 nucleotides are TGCAGCCCTTCCGGACAGGGTACGGCTTTCTTT. Together with reference TRBV29-1 and TRBJ1-1, the CDR3 gives the full variable domain: SAVISQKPSRDICQRGTSLTIQCQVDSQVTMMFWYRQQPGQSLTLIATANQGSEATYESGFVIDKFPISRPNLTFSTLTVSNMSPEDSSIYLCSPSGQGTAFFGQGTRLTVV.

V gene TRBV10-3 combines with J gene TRBJ2-2; 11 positions agree with TRBD2. This CDR3 contains 16 residues. The V and J ends lost 2 bases and 1 base, in that order; junction bases with no gene match: 0. Germline CDR1 ENHRY, CDR2 SYGVKD. CDR3 DNA: TGTGCCATCAGTGAGGGACTAGCGGGGAACACCGGGGAGCTGTTTTTT. Translated: CAISEGLAGNTGELFF.

This sequence joins TRBV30 and TRBJ1-2, with TRBD1 matching 7 bases. This CDR3 is 14 amino acids long. Germline-derived CDR1 and CDR2 are GTSNPN and SVGIG (reference sequence). V lost 4 bases to trimming and J lost 3 bases; unmatched junction nucleotides: 8. This CDR3 is CAWKGARGYYGYTF. The CDR3 DNA reads TGTGCCTGGAAGGGGGCCAGGGGATACTATGGCTACACCTTC. Combining the CDR3 with reference TRBV30 and TRBJ1-2 gives the whole variable domain SQTIHQWPATLVQPVGSPLSLECTVEGTSNPNLYWYRQAAGRGLQLLFYSVGIGQISSEVPQNLSASRPQDRQFILSSKKLLLSDSGFYLCAWKGARGYYGYTFGSGTRLTVV.

The chain couples TRBV2 to TRBJ2-1, with TRBD1 as a possible D gene (5 bases). This CDR3 region has 13 residues. Trimming cost V 5 bases and J 4 bases, with 9 bases left between them. CDR1 SNHLY and CDR2 FYNNEI come from the germline V gene. CDR3 nucleotide sequence: TGTGCCAGCAGTAGAGACAGTTACAATGAGCAGTTCTTC. Its protein is CASSRDSYNEQFF.

The chain has TRBV10-2 and TRBJ1-5; 7 positions agree with TRBD1. CDR1 and CDR2 (germline): WSHSY, SAAADI. Losses at the gene ends were 6 bases for V and 0 bases for J; bases not matched to a gene: 5. There are 15 residues in the CDR3. The CDR3: CASRRDRRSNQPQHF. Here the CDR3 DNA reads TGCGCCAGCAGGAGGGACAGACGTAGCAATCAGCCCCAGCATTTT.

This rearrangement joins TRBV4-2 to TRBJ2-5; 8 bases align to TRBD2. This CDR3 region has 14 residues. V was clipped by 1 base and J by 6 bases; unmatched bases: 4. The germline gives CDR1 LGHNA, CDR2 YNFKEQ. The DNA of the CDR3 is TGTGCCAGCAGCCAAGCGGGCGGGAGGCAGACCCAGTACTTC. Translated, it gives CASSQAGGRQTQYF.